One and the same sample provided the 8 T cell receptor beta chains below, sequenced in a study of T cell responses to AZD1222 COVID-19 vaccine. Sequenced by immunoSEQ multiplex PCR; TCRdb stores in-frame clones only, minus some. The profile shows about 130,000 clones, 89% of them singletons. This material consisted of peripheral blood, taken 28 days after the second AZD1222 dose. The source of these receptors is an adult who received the AZD1222 COVID-19 vaccine.

Written as DNA, the CDR3 is TGTGCCAGCAGTTATCTGGGGTTTGAAGCTTTCTTT. This encodes CASSYLGFEAFF. This chain connects TRBV28 to TRBJ1-1; no reliable D call. The CDR3 is 12 residues long. Germline loops: CDR1 MDHEN, CDR2 SYDVKM. V gave up 4 bases and J gave up 7 bases, with 10 bases separating them.

This clone was detected only once. The chain joins TRBV18 to TRBJ2-2; 13 bases align to TRBD2. Germline V gives CDR1 KGHSH, CDR2 LQKENI. Trimming at V came to 3 bases and at J to 6 bases, leaving 7 bases not matched to a gene. The CDR3 length is 17 residues. Written as DNA, the CDR3 is TGTGCCAGCTCACCTCGGACTAGCGGGAGTGCTGCCGGGGAGCTGTTTTTT. Translating it yields CASSPRTSGSAAGELFF. The full variable domain, completed using reference TRBV18 and TRBJ2-2, is NAGVMQNPRHLVRRRGQEARLRCSPMKGHSHVYWYRQLPEEGLKFMVYLQKENIIDESGMPKERFSAEFPKEGPSILRIQQVVRGDSAAYFCASSPRTSGSAAGELFFGEGSRLTVL.

This chain joins TRBV5-4 and TRBJ1-5, with unresolved D. CDR3 length: 16 residues. V lost 0 bases and J lost 7, with 17 bases in between. Germline V CDR1 and CDR2: SGHNT, YYREEE (reference sequence). The DNA of the CDR3 is TGTGCCAGCAGCTTGGGGTTGCCGGGATCGGACCAGCCCCAGCATTTT. It yields the protein CASSLGLPGSDQPQHF.

The genes are TRBV18 and TRBJ2-7; no firm D call. V gave up 4 bases and J gave up 0 bases, with 4 bases separating them. CDR3 length equals 12 residues. The germline CDR1 and CDR2 sequences are KGHSH and LQKENI. The DNA of the CDR3 is TGTGCCAGCTCACAGGACTCCTACGAGCAGTACTTC. Its protein is CASSQDSYEQYF.

J is TRBJ2-7 and V is TRBV7-2; no firm D call. Germline loops: CDR1 SGHTA, CDR2 FQGNSA. Trimming removed 6 bases from V and 2 bases from J, with 11 bases in between. The CDR3 has 13 residues. CDR3 sequence reads: CASSPGNPYEQYF. The CDR3 nucleotides read TGTGCCAGCAGTCCGGGCAATCCCTACGAGCAGTACTTC.

The chain uses TRBV19 and TRBJ1-1; D not resolved. The CDR3 contains 13 residues. V was cut by 6 bases and J by 3 bases, with 11 bases left in between. The V gene's germline CDR1 is LNHDA and CDR2 SQIVND (reference sequence). CDR3 coding DNA: TGTGCCAGTAGGCGAGGCGTTTACACTGAAGCTTTCTTT. As protein: CASRRGVYTEAFF.

V is TRBV9 and J is TRBJ1-3; D call uncertain. Germline values: CDR1 SGDLS, CDR2 YYNGEE. CDR3 size: 16 residues. Trimming cost V 0 bases and J 2 bases, with 12 bases left between them. The DNA of the CDR3 is TGTGCCAGCAGCGTAGGGCAGAGTGGGACTGGAAACACCATATATTTT. It specifies CASSVGQSGTGNTIYF.

The chain links TRBV18 to TRBJ1-1, with TRBD1 as a possible D gene (6 bases). The CDR3 runs to 13 residues. Looked up from germline, CDR1 is KGHSH and CDR2 is LQKENI. V shed 6 bases and J shed 3 bases, with 11 bases lying between them. CDR3 in DNA: TGTGCCAGCTCTCAGGGGTTATACACTGAAGCTTTCTTT. This gives the protein CASSQGLYTEAFF. Based on the CDR3 plus reference TRBV18 and TRBJ1-1, the full variable domain is NAGVMQNPRHLVRRRGQEARLRCSPMKGHSHVYWYRQLPEEGLKFMVYLQKENIIDESGMPKERFSAEFPKEGPSILRIQQVVRGDSAAYFCASSQGLYTEAFFGQGTRLTVV.